The 16 T cell receptor beta chains in this list originate from one sample, sequenced in a study of memory B cells and T cells in multiple sclerosis. The protocol was immunoSEQ multiplex PCR, while the TCRdb copy is restricted to in-frame clones and leaves out a portion. Of 25,000 to 35,000 clones in the sample, about 82% are singletons; the top ten hold 2.7%. These receptors' targets are unknown. Separate sequencing covered autoproliferating (CFSE-dim) and non-proliferating (CFSE-high) T cells from stimulus-free culture. Fewer than 65 million CFSE-labeled PBMCs were cultured less than nine days unstimulated, then replicate wells were pooled. The specimen was PBMCs from blood kept in culture. All receptors derive from a human donor with multiple sclerosis.

V usage is TRBV27 and J usage is TRBJ1-1; D possibly corresponds to TRBD1 (5 bases). The ends were cut back, 7 bases at V and 2 bases at J, with 14 bases in the middle. Germline V CDR1 and CDR2: MNHEY, SMNVEV (reference sequence). The CDR3 totals 14 residues. The CDR3 region has the DNA TGTGCCAGCAATACAACGGGGGGTAACACTGAAGCTTTCTTT. The encoded protein is CASNTTGGNTEAFF.

The J gene is TRBJ1-1, the V gene TRBV5-1; D remains unclear. CDR1 SGHRS and CDR2 YFSETQ come from the germline V gene. The CDR3 consists of 14 residues. Trimming removed 0 bases at V and 0 bases at J, with 6 bases between. The DNA of the CDR3 is TGCGCCAGCAGCTTGGTTCAGATGAACACTGAAGCTTTCTTT. It translates to CASSLVQMNTEAFF.

V is TRBV7-9 and J is TRBJ2-7; D may match TRBD1 or TRBD2 (5 bases each). Germline CDR1 reads SEHNR; CDR2 reads FQNEAQ (reference sequence). CDR3 length: 15 amino acids. V dropped 8 bases and J dropped 2 bases, with 19 bases sitting between them. In DNA, the CDR3 is TGTGCCAGCGGGGGAAGACGGGACCCCCCCTACGAGCAGTACTTC. Translated, it gives CASGGRRDPPYEQYF.

The rearrangement uses TRBV5-6 and TRBJ1-3; D remains ambiguous. The V gene's germline CDR1 is SGHDT and CDR2 YYEEEE. The CDR3 covers 14 residues. Trimming removed 5 bases from V and 4 bases from J, with 13 bases in between. CDR3 region: CASSLRTLGNTIYF. The CDR3 DNA follows: TGTGCCAGCAGTTTGCGGACGCTCGGAAACACCATATATTTT.

The genes are TRBV4-2 and TRBJ2-3, with 7 bases identical to TRBD2. The CDR3 loop spans 17 amino acids. J was trimmed by 0 bases and V by 0 bases; bases with no gene match: 6. Germline CDR1 LGHNA, CDR2 YNFKEQ. The DNA for the CDR3 is TGTGCCAGCAGCCAAGATGGGGGGGGGACTAGCACAGATACGCAGTATTTT. This codes for CASSQDGGGTSTDTQYF.

The J gene is TRBJ1-1, the V gene TRBV5-1, with D unclear. V shed 7 bases and J shed 2 bases, with 9 bases lying between them. The CDR3 has 12 amino acids. Germline lookup yields CDR1 SGHRS and CDR2 YFSETQ. In nucleotides, the CDR3 is TGCGCCAGCCTCGGGGATAACACTGAAGCTTTCTTT. It is translated as CASLGDNTEAFF.

This clone was recorded only once. The V gene is TRBV9, the J gene TRBJ1-3; tentative D call: TRBD1 (5 bases). The germline V gene encodes CDR1 SGDLS and CDR2 YYNGEE. This CDR3 has 15 residues. Trimming took off 0 bases at V and 3 bases at J, with 10 bases between the two ends. CDR3 protein: CASSVGGAVGNTIYF. In DNA form, the CDR3 reads TGTGCCAGCAGCGTAGGTGGGGCGGTTGGAAACACCATATATTTT.

V gene TRBV5-1 combines with J gene TRBJ2-7; 8 nucleotides align to TRBD1. Losses at the gene ends were 0 bases for V and 4 bases for J; bases not matched to a gene: 3. The CDR3 length is 14 residues. Germline V lookup: CDR1 SGHRS, CDR2 YFSETQ. The CDR3 protein is CASSLGTGRYEQYF. The CDR3 DNA is TGCGCCAGCAGCTTGGGGACAGGGCGGTACGAGCAGTACTTC.

The chain recombines TRBV28 with TRBJ2-7; no reliable D call. The CDR3 consists of 12 residues. Trimming removed 6 bases at V and 1 base at J, with 7 bases between. Germline CDR1 and CDR2: MDHEN and SYDVKM. The CDR3 is CASSPGSYEQYF. CDR3 in DNA: TGTGCCAGCAGCCCCGGATCCTACGAGCAGTACTTC.

The V and J genes are TRBV19 and TRBJ1-5; D unclear. The CDR3 has 13 residues. Trimming took 3 bases from V and 2 from J, leaving 5 bases between them. Germline loops: CDR1 LNHDA, CDR2 SQIVND (reference sequence). The CDR3 nucleotides are TGTGCCAGTAGTATGGAGGGCAATCAGCCCCAGCATTTT. Its protein is CASSMEGNQPQHF.

On this clone: The sample has other DNA sequences that encode this CDR3 too. The rearrangement uses TRBV5-1 and TRBJ2-3, with TRBD2 matching 7 bases. CDR3 length equals 15 residues. The V gene end was trimmed by 1 base and the J gene end by 1 base; junction bases not matched to a gene: 3. CDR1 SGHRS and CDR2 YFSETQ come from the germline V gene. CDR3 residues: CASSLRGVRTDTQYF. DNA for the CDR3: TGCGCCAGCAGCTTGCGGGGGGTACGCACAGATACGCAGTATTTT.

CDR3 in amino acids: CASSSRPGPRNTEAFF. The CDR3 nucleotides read TGCGCCAGCAGCTCCAGACCGGGACCCAGGAACACTGAAGCTTTCTTT. The chain carries TRBV5-1 and TRBJ1-1; D is perhaps TRBD1 (5 bases). The V end lost 3 bases, the J end lost 1 base, and 16 bases lay between the germline ends. This CDR3 has 16 amino acids. CDR1 SGHRS and CDR2 YFSETQ come from the germline V gene.

This clone was seen once. CDR3 in DNA: TGTGCCAGCAGTTACAACCGGGGTAACTATGGCTACACCTTC. It codes for CASSYNRGNYGYTF. V and J are TRBV6-6 and TRBJ1-2; D is ambiguous. V was shortened by 2 bases and J by 1 base, with 8 bases between the two germline ends. Germline CDR1 and CDR2: MNHNY and SVGAGI (reference sequence). This CDR3 comprises 14 residues.

This chain connects TRBV2 to TRBJ2-1; TRBD1 might be the D (6 bases). Germline loops: CDR1 SNHLY, CDR2 FYNNEI. The CDR3 runs to 14 residues. V gave up 6 bases and J gave up 3 bases, with 12 bases separating them. CDR3 DNA: TGTGCCAGCAGGAGAGAGGGGGACTACAATGAGCAGTTCTTC. Translation: CASRREGDYNEQFF. Drawing the rest from reference TRBV2 and TRBJ2-1, the complete variable domain is EPEVTQTPSHQVTQMGQEVILRCVPISNHLYFYWYRQILGQKVEFLVSFYNNEISEKSEIFDDQFSVERPDGSNFTLKIRSTKLEDSAMYFCASRREGDYNEQFFGPGTRLTVL.

The V gene is TRBV25-1, the J gene TRBJ2-2; tentative D call: TRBD2 (5 bases). Germline V gives CDR1 MGHDK, CDR2 SYGVNS. The CDR3 is made up of 16 amino acids. Trimming removed 1 base at V and 5 bases at J, with 14 bases between. CDR3 nucleotides: TGTGCCAGCAGTGAATGGGTTAGAGGGCGGACCGGGGAGCTGTTTTTT. Protein sequence: CASSEWVRGRTGELFF.

This clone appeared once. The chain carries TRBV28 and TRBJ2-7; D ambiguous. Germline V gene data show CDR1 as MDHEN and CDR2 as SYDVKM. The CDR3 spans 15 residues. V lost 2 bases, J lost 2 bases, and 13 bases lay in between. The chain's CDR3 is CASSLGSGIPYEQYF. The CDR3 coding sequence is TGTGCCAGCAGTTTAGGATCAGGAATCCCCTACGAGCAGTACTTC.